In this sample, the clone carrying this T cell receptor (beta chain) turned up many times. The antigen is undetermined. This entry is derived from a study of T cells in Graves' hyperthyroidism and ophthalmopathy. Study-wide findings and caveats: From stable hyperthyroidism, ophthalmopathy was set apart by a 13 V-J model.

The CDR3 contains 16 residues. From germline, CDR1 is SQVTM and CDR2 ANQGSEA. V was clipped by 5 bases and J by 2 bases, with 22 bases between them. Thyroid ultrasound, orbital computed tomography, clinical symptoms, and serum thyroxine and TRAb underpinned diagnoses. The source material, RNA transcripts, was used to amplify TCR beta CDR3 regions. RT-PCR in the first round (using the HTBI primer set) targeted the TCR CDR3. TCRdb processed the multiplex PCR reads anew with MiXCR; each CDR3 protein has one entry. The profile shows some 800,000 distinct CDR3 sequences, roughly 40% of them singletons. The clonotype was recovered from a man between 18 and 35 years old with Graves' hyperthyroidism. The chain is built from TRBV29-1 and TRBJ2-7; D perhaps matches TRBD1 (6 bases). Sequencing input: blood. The CDR3 DNA follows: TGCAGCGTTCGTAGGACAGAAATTACCTCCACCTACGAGCAGTACTTC. Its translation is CSVRRTEITSTYEQYF.